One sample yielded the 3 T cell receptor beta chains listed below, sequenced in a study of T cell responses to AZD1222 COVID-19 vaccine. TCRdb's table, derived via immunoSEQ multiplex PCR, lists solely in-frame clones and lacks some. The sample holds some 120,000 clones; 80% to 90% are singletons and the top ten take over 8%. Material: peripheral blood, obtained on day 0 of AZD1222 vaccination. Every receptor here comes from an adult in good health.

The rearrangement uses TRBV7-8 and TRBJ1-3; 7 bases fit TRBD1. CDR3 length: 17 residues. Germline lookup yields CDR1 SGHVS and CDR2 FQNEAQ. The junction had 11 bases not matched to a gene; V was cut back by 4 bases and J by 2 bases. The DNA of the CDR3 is TGTGCCAGCAGCTCCGGATCCTTCACAGGGGCTGGAAACACCATATATTTT. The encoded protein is CASSSGSFTGAGNTIYF.

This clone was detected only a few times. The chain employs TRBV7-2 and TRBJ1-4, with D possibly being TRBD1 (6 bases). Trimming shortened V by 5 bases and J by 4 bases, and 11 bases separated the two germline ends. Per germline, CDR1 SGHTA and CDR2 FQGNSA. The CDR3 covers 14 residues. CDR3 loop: CASSVTGYNEKLFF. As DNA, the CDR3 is TGTGCCAGCAGCGTGACAGGATATAATGAAAAACTGTTTTTT.

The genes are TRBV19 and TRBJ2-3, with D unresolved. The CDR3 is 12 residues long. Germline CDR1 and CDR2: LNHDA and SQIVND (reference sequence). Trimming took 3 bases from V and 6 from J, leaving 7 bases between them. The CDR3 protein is CASSMGGDTQYF. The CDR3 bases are TGTGCCAGTAGTATGGGCGGTGATACGCAGTATTTT.